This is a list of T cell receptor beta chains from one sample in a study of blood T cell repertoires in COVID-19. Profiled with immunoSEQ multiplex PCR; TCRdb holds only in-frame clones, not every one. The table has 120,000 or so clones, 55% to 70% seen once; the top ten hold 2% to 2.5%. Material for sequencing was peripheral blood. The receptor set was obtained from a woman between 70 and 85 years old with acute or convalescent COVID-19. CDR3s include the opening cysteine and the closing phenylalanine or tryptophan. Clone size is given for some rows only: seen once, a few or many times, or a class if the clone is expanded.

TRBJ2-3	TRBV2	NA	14	CASSETGATDTQYF
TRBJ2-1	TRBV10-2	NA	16	CASSDLAGGSYNEQFF
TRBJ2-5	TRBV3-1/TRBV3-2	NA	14	CASSLGAIQETQYF
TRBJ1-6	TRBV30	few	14	CAWSVPAAPSPLHF
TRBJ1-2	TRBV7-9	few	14	CASSPTTGIGGYTF
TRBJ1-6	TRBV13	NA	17	CASSLRRGWSDNSPLHF
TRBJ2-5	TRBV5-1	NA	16	CASSLAGGRGQETQYF
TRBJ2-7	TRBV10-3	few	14	CAIKSSGSLYEQYF
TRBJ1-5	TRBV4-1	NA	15	CASSQDEFPGEPQHF
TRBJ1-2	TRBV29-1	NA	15	CSVDGGTAAPYGYTF
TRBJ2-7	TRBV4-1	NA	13	CASSQDRGYEQYF
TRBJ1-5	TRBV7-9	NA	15	CASSPNRVGNQPQHF
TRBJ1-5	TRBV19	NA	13	CASSPQGPQPQHF
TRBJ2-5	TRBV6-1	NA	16	CASSESPSGWTWTQYF
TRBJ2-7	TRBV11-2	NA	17	CASSSKIDRGFTYEQYF
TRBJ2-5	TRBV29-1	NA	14	CSVVRGVSLETQYF
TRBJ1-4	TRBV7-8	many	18	CASSLDPPGGRVNEKLFF
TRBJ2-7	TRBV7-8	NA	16	CASSLNMAGVAYEQYF
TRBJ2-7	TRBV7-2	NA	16	CASSLGGRGVSYEQYF
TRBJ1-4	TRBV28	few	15	CASSAVDYPSKKLFF
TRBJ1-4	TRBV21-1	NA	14	CASSSGQGHEKLFF
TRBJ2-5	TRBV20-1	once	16	CSAGGPGGALQETQYF
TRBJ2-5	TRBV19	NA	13	CASSGAGRETQYF
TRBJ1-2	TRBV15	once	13	CATSRGTGDGYTF
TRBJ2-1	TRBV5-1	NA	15	CASSLGAGRPNEQFF
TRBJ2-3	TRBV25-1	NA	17	CASSDRGGPYLTDTQYF
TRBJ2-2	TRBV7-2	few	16	CASSLNPTGGTGELFF
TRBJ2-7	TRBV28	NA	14	CASKEPNAGNEQYF
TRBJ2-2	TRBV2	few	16	CASSEIFTGSTGELFF
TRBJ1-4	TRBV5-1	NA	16	CASSSGGQGGTEKLFF
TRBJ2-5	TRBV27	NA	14	CASRRQGAQETQYF
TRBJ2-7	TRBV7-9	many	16	CASSAWGDRATYEQYF
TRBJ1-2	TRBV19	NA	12	CASSMGQYGYTF
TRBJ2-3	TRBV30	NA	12	CAWITNTDTQYF
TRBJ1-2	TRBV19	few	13	CASSLQDGYGYTF
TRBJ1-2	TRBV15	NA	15	CATSRDRGGSGSGTF
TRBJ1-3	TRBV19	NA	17	CASTYHISRGIGNTIYF
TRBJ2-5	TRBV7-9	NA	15	CASSPGLAVSETQYF
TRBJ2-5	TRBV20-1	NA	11	CSAYSQETQYF